These T cell receptor beta chains were read from a single sample in a study of cytomegalovirus exposure and HLA in healthy donors. Measured with immunoSEQ multiplex PCR; TCRdb has only the in-frame clones, and not every one. This table has 220,000 or so clones, about 74% appearing once. Sequences were obtained from PBMCs. The receptors shown here come from a woman aged 25-40 years in good health and CMV-seronegative. Both conserved end residues are part of each CDR3.

14,TRBV28,CASSLSGQYYEQYF
11,TRBV29-1,CGGSSYNEQFF
16,TRBV7-9,CASSLSMGQRSTEAFF
15,TRBV7-9,CASSFSPTGGHGYTF
16,TRBV14,CASSRSPGTGFYEQYF
15,TRBV27,CASSLSGTGSYEQYF
13,TRBV7-9,CASSPGQGYGYTF
16,TRBV4-2,CASSFGRGRFGNTIYF
13,TRBV7-2,CASSSGVDREAFF
12,TRBV4-1,CARLGRAYEQYF
12,TRBV6-5,CASTGGQGSYTF
13,TRBV27,CASSLSPGVEQYF
12,TRBV7-6,CASSLTKGAAFF
15,TRBV5-4,CASSSIAESTDTQYF
15,TRBV2,CATESGGTGGNEQYF
14,TRBV6-6,CASSTGQGTKGYTF
13,TRBV11-3,CASRPFPGTEAFF
15,TRBV28,CASSLRQGSSYEQYF
15,TRBV6-1,CASSATVGTGYGYTF
14,TRBV6-5,CASSVGSARETQYF
21,TRBV5-3,CARSESLGRDRPPSEDSPLHF
13,TRBV9,CASSVYSNQPQHF
11,TRBV30,CAWRKHTEAFF
15,TRBV6-5,CASTPRRGASYEQYF
13,TRBV27,CASRSGTQNEQFF
13,TRBV7-3,CASTRGTSYEQYF
15,TRBV19,CASSIITRANSPLHF
18,TRBV21-1,CASSKGNRGCPGANVLTF
13,TRBV28,CASSFLGQPRQYF
18,TRBV7-8,CAISLVHGTSGRGNEQYF
13,TRBV6-5,CASSLGAGNTIYF
15,TRBV5-6,CASSSPAGGVYEQYF
14,TRBV5-1,CASRREGLPGELFF
16,TRBV10-1,CASSDPAGDATDTQYF
16,TRBV5-6,CASSMRVTGSPTEAFF
17,TRBV11-2,CASTWTTGSASGNTIYF
15,TRBV6-5,CASSYSGRGDTEAFF
13,TRBV7-3,CASSFGATYEQYF
12,TRBV7-9,CASSLDYTEAFF
15,TRBV7-3,CASSLAGAGDETQYF
13,TRBV6-5,CASSDTGRAEAFF
16,TRBV5-6,CASSLVGGKRSEKLFF
18,TRBV9,CASSPRLTLALRNNEQFF
11,TRBV2,CATSGRSEAFF
16,TRBV11-2,CASSLGTSGIQETQYF
17,TRBV7-6,CASSSSGLAGATGELFF
18,TRBV5-1,CATSLQPWREGPVETQYF
15,TRBV7-3,CASSSGTGSYNEQFF
17,TRBV9,CASSPYNSGTGTDTQYF
14,TRBV7-3,CASSPGTGYNEQFF
15,TRBV6-5,CASRPGQGSTGHQFF
15,TRBV7-2,CASSLGQASGNTIYF
12,TRBV19,CASRTGAAEAFF
14,TRBV7-6,CASSLGAGTDTQYF
14,TRBV6-1,CASRRGDRVETQYF
14,TRBV7-9,CASSLGAGGTEAFF
13,TRBV6-6,CASSYSALEKAFF
14,TRBV10-3,CAISRDRDNTEAFF